This T cell receptor (beta chain) was sequenced during a study of long-term antiretroviral therapy in people with HIV. Study at large: By about a decade, the earliest samples predate the 2015 immediate-ART recommendation.

immunoSEQ v3.0 was run at survey level. Sequencing was performed with immunoSEQ multiplex PCR; in TCRdb, only in-frame clones are kept and a portion is missing. Found here are some 33,000 clones, 97% of them singletons; the top ten hold around 1.8%. This clone was found once. The junction had 8 bases not matched to a gene; V was cut back by 9 bases and J by 4 bases. The CDR3 loop spans 13 amino acids. CDR1 is SNHLY, CDR2 FYNNEI, per germline. The rearrangement links TRBV2 to TRBJ1-2; the match to TRBD1 covers 7 bases. The sequencing here drew on unsorted PBMCs, taken 7.6 years after starting antiretroviral therapy. The clonotype comes from a young man with HIV. CDR3 coding DNA: TGTGCCAGTCAAGGACAGGAAACCTATGGCTACACCTTC. Its protein product is CASQGQETYGYTF. The entire variable domain, with the rest obtained from reference TRBV2 and TRBJ1-2, is as follows: EPEVTQTPSHQVTQMGQEVILRCVPISNHLYFYWYRQILGQKVEFLVSFYNNEISEKSEIFDDQFSVERPDGSNFTLKIRSTKLEDSAMYFCASQGQETYGYTFGSGTRLTVV.